A single sample is the source of the 6 T cell receptor beta chains below, sequenced in a study of cytomegalovirus exposure and HLA in healthy donors. Researchers ran the PCR with 60 Vbeta and 13 Jbeta primers. Profiled with immunoSEQ multiplex PCR; TCRdb holds only in-frame clones, not every one. This table has about 120,000 clones, 60% to 70% appearing once. Sequenced input: PBMCs. The receptors originated from a woman aged 35 to 49 in good health and CMV-seropositive.

The table lists this clone with a count of one. The rearrangement links TRBV29-1 to TRBJ1-1, with TRBD1 as a possible D gene (6 bases). V lost 6 bases, J lost 3 bases, and 17 bases lay in between. CDR1 SQVTM and CDR2 ANQGSEA come from the germline V gene. CDR3 length: 14 residues. DNA for the CDR3: TGCAGCGTCCCGAACCCTGACAGGTACACTGAAGCTTTCTTT. Translating gives CSVPNPDRYTEAFF.

The CDR3 DNA reads TGCGCCAGCAGCTTGGGACGGGACCAAGAGACCCAGTACTTC. Residues: CASSLGRDQETQYF. The chain employs TRBV5-1 and TRBJ2-5, with D unclear. The V end was cut by 0 bases, the J end by 0 bases, with 6 bases between. The germline CDR1 and CDR2 sequences are SGHRS and YFSETQ. This CDR3 region has 14 residues. Full variable domain (remainder filled in from reference TRBV5-1 and TRBJ2-5): KAGVTQTPRYLIKTRGQQVTLSCSPISGHRSVSWYQQTPGQGLQFLFEYFSETQRNKGNFPGRFSGRQFSNSRSEMNVSTLELGDSALYLCASSLGRDQETQYFGPGTRLLVL.

The rearrangement joins TRBV27 to TRBJ2-1, with TRBD2 matching 8 bases. Germline V gene sequence: CDR1 MNHEY, CDR2 SMNVEV (reference sequence). Trimming cost V 6 bases and J 7 bases; bases outside gene matches: 5. This CDR3 region has 13 residues. The CDR3 is CASSGAGENEQFF. CDR3 bases: TGTGCCAGCAGCGGAGCGGGAGAGAATGAGCAGTTCTTC.

This rearrangement joins TRBV25-1 to TRBJ2-1; the match to TRBD2 covers 12 bases. Germline trimming cut 4 bases from V and 10 bases from J; bases unmatched to any gene: 11. CDR1 and CDR2 (germline): MGHDK, SYGVNS. CDR3 length: 16 amino acids. The CDR3 here is CASSVFTRLAGEEQFF. Here the CDR3 DNA reads TGTGCCAGCAGTGTCTTTACGAGACTAGCGGGAGAAGAGCAGTTCTTC.

This clone was observed once. The gene calls are TRBV11-2 and TRBJ2-4; 7 positions match TRBD1. The CDR3 is made up of 18 amino acids. The J segment lost 1 base and the V segment lost 4 bases, leaving 13 bases of the junction unmatched. Per germline, CDR1 SGHAT and CDR2 FQNNGV. In DNA, the CDR3 is TGTGCCAGCAGCTCCCTTAAGACAGGGATGTTCGCCAAAAACATTCAGTACTTC. Protein: CASSSLKTGMFAKNIQYF.

This clone was observed a few times. This chain uses TRBV6-5 with TRBJ1-3, with D hard to call. In germline, CDR1 is MNHEY, CDR2 SVGAGI. Trimming took off 0 bases at V and 2 bases at J, with 11 bases between the two ends. The CDR3 runs to 16 residues. In DNA form, the CDR3 reads TGTGCCAGCAGTTACTCCCCGGTCACCGCTGGAAACACCATATATTTT. This codes for CASSYSPVTAGNTIYF.